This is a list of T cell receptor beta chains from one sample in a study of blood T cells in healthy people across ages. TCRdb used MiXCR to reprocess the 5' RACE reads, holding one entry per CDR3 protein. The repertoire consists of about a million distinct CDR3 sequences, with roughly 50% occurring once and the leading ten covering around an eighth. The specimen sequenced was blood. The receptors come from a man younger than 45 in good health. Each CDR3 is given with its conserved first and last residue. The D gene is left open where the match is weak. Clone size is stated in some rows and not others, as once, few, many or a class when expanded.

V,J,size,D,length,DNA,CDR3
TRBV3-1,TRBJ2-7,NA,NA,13,TGTGCCAGCAGCCAAGTAGACAGGAACGAGCAGTACTTC,CASSQVDRNEQYF
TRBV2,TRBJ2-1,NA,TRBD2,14,TGTGCCAGCCGTTCTAGCGGTCTCAACAATGAGCAGTTCTTC,CASRSSGLNNEQFF
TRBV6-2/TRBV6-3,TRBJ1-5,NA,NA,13,TGTGCCAGCAGTTACCCACCTAATCAGCCCCAGCATTTT,CASSYPPNQPQHF
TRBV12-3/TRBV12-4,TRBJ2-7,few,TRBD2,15,TGTGCCAGCAGTTTATCTAGCGGGGGGCCCTACGAGCAGTACTTC,CASSLSSGGPYEQYF
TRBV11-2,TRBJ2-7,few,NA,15,TGTGCCAGCAGCCCCGGAATGGGGATCTCATACGAGCAGTACTTC,CASSPGMGISYEQYF
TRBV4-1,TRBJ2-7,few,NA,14,TGCGCCAGCAGCCACGAGGGGGTAACTAACGAGCAGTACTTC,CASSHEGVTNEQYF
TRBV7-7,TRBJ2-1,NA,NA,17,TGTGCTAGCAGCTTAGCGGTAAAAGCCTTGTCCTACAATGAGCAGTTCTTC,CASSLAVKALSYNEQFF
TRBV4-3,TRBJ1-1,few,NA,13,TGCGCCAGCAGCCAAGATGGGGCAGGTGAAGCTTTCTTT,CASSQDGAGEAFF
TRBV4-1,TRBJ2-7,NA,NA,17,TGCGCCAGCAGCCAACGAGGGTCCGAGGGAAATTCCTACGAGCAGTACTTC,CASSQRGSEGNSYEQYF
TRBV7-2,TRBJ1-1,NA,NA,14,TGTACCAGCAGCTTAGAGGGTTTCTACACTGAAGCTTTCTTT,CTSSLEGFYTEAFF
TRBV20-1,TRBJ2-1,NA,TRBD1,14,TGCAGTGCTAGCGGCAGGGGGACCTACAATGAGCAGTTCTTC,CSASGRGTYNEQFF
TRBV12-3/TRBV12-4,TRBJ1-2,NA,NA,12,TGTGCCAGCAGTTTAGCTAACCATGGCTACACCTTC,CASSLANHGYTF
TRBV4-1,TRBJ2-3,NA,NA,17,TGCGCCAGCAGCCAAGGCCCTCCCGGGTCCAACACAGATACGCAGTATTTT,CASSQGPPGSNTDTQYF
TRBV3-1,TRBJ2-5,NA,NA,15,TGTGCCAGCAGCCAAGGGATGAGGGCGCGGGAGACCCAGTACTTC,CASSQGMRARETQYF
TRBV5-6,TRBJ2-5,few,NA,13,TGTGCCAGCAGCCCGTCCAGGGTTTGGACCCAGTACTTC,CASSPSRVWTQYF
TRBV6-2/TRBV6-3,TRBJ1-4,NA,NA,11,TGTGCCAGCAGTTACCGAGAAAAACTGTTTTTT,CASSYREKLFF
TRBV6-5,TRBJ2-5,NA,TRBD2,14,TGTGCCAGCAGCCTCTTAGCGGGGGACAATGAGCAGTACTTC,CASSLLAGDNEQYF
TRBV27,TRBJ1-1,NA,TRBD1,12,TGTGCCAGCGCAACAGGGGGCTCCGGAGCTTTCTTT,CASATGGSGAFF
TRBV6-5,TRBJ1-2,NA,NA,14,TGTGCCAGCAGTATCCCGGGTCCCCCCTATGGCTACACCTTC,CASSIPGPPYGYTF
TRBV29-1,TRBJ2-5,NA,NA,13,TGCAGCGCATATACATCGGAGGGTGAGACCCAGTACTTC,CSAYTSEGETQYF
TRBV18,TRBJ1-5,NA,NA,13,TGTGCCAGCTCACCCAACGGAAATCAGCCCCAGCATTTT,CASSPNGNQPQHF
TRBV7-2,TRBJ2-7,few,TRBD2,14,TGTGCCAGCAGCCAACGGGGGGGCTTGTCTGAACAGTACTTC,CASSQRGGLSEQYF
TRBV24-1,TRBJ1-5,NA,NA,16,TGTGCCACCAGTGATTCAGGGAGCGGAAGCAATCAGCCCCAGCATTTT,CATSDSGSGSNQPQHF
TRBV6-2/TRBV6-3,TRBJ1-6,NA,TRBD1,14,TGTGCCAGCAGTCGGGACAGCAATAATTCACCCCTCCACTTT,CASSRDSNNSPLHF
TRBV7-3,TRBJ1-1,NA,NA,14,TGTGCCAGCAGCTTAACGGACTCCAACACTGGAGCTTTCTTT,CASSLTDSNTGAFF
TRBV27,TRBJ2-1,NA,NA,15,TGTGCCAGCAGTTTCTATCCAGCCGCCTACAATGAGCAGTTCTTC,CASSFYPAAYNEQFF
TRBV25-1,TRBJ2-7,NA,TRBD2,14,TGTGCCAGCAGAGTAGCGGGGGGTTTCTACGAGCAGTACTTC,CASRVAGGFYEQYF
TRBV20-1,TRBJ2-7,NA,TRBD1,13,TGCAGTCGGCTGGACAGGGGCTCCTACGAGCAGTACTTC,CSRLDRGSYEQYF
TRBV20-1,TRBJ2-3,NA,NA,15,TGCAGTGCTAGCCAGTCTAGCGCTCGCACAGATACGCAGTATTTT,CSASQSSARTDTQYF
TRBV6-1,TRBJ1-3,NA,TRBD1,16,TGTGCCAGCAGTGAATTGGACAGGGGGCCTGGAAACACCATATATTTT,CASSELDRGPGNTIYF
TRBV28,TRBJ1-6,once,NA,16,TGTGCCAGCAGGGCCAGGGTAGGCTCCTATAATTCACCCCTCCACTTT,CASRARVGSYNSPLHF
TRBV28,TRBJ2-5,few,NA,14,TGTGCCAGCAGTCCGGGACAAGGTCTGAGGACCCAGTACTTC,CASSPGQGLRTQYF
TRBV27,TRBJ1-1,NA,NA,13,TGTGCCAGCAGTTTCTTGGGGGGCACTGAAGCTTTCTTT,CASSFLGGTEAFF
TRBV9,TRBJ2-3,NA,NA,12,TGTGCCAGCAACAGAGCGGGCGATACGCAGTATTTT,CASNRAGDTQYF
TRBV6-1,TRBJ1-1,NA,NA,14,TGTGCCAGCAGTGAAGCGAAGGGATTAGGGGTCGCTTTCTTT,CASSEAKGLGVAFF
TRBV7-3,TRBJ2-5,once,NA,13,TGTGCCAGCAGCTTAATGGCGTGGGAGACCCAGTACTTC,CASSLMAWETQYF
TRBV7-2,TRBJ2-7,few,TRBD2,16,TGTGCCAGCAGCTTAGTCAGCGGGGGCCCTAACTACGAGCAGTACTTC,CASSLVSGGPNYEQYF
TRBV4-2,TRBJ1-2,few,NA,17,TGTGCCAGCAGCCAAGTCGGAGGGGCGGGGGTGAACTATGGCTACACCTTC,CASSQVGGAGVNYGYTF
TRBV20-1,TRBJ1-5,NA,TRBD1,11,TGCAGTGCCCTACTGGGACAGGTCCAGCATTTT,CSALLGQVQHF
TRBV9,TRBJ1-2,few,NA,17,TGTGCCAGCAGCCCGGCGGGAGACAGGCTCGACTCCTATGGCTACACCTTC,CASSPAGDRLDSYGYTF